These 2 T cell receptor beta chains share one sample of origin, sequenced in a study of blood T cell repertoires in COVID-19 (TCRdb year 2020). Receptors were amplified or captured by the immunoSEQ multiplex PCR assay. TCRdb re-hosts the immuneACCESS table, in-frame sequences only. Its copies lack some clones; in the studies checked, an unresolved V gene accounts for under half of them, and the cause for the rest is not known. In this sample the table shows approximately 110,000 clones, 85% of which occur a single time. The ten largest clones take up approximately 13% of the sample. The sample comprised peripheral blood. Source of these receptors: a human donor in a cohort sampled during active COVID-19.

The V and J genes are TRBV6-6 and TRBJ2-7; unclear D gene. This CDR3 spans 14 amino acids. The ends were cut back, 3 bases at V and 0 bases at J, with 9 bases in the middle. CDR1 and CDR2 from the germline V gene are MNHNY and SVGAGI (reference sequence). The CDR3 sequence is CASSYYPGSYEQYF. The DNA for the CDR3 is TGTGCCAGCAGTTATTATCCGGGCTCCTACGAGCAGTACTTC.

This clone has more than one count but fewer than ten. The chain couples TRBV6-2 or TRBV6-3 to TRBJ2-2; 7 positions match TRBD2. The V gene end was trimmed by 4 bases and the J gene end by 0 bases; junction bases not matched to a gene: 5. From germline, CDR1 is MNHEY and CDR2 SVGEGT. The CDR3 loop spans 16 amino acids. This CDR3 is CASSFPGTTNTGELFF. In DNA form, the CDR3 reads TGTGCCAGCAGTTTCCCCGGGACTACGAACACCGGGGAGCTGTTTTTT.